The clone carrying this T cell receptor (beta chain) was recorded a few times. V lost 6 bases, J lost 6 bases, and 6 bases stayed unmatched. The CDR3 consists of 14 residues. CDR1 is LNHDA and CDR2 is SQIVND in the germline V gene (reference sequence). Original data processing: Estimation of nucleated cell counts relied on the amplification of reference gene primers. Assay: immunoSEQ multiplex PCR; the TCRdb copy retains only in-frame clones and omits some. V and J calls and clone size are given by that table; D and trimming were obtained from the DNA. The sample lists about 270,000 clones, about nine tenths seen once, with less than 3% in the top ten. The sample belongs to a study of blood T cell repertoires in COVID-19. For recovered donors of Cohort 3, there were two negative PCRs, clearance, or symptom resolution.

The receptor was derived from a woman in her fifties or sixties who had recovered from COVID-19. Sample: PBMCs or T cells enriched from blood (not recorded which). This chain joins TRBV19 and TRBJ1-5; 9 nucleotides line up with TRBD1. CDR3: CASRRPGQGQPQHF. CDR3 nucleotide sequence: TGTGCCAGTAGGCGACCGGGACAGGGTCAGCCCCAGCATTTT.